These 5 T cell receptor beta chains share one sample of origin, sequenced in a study of shared clonotypes between healthy human individuals. Here immunoSEQ multiplex PCR was the method, and the copy in TCRdb shows in-frame clones only, minus some. The table shows 2,500,000 or so clones, with around 94% occurring only once. The sample consisted of naive CD4+ T cells sorted from blood. Sample subset: CD45RA+ positively selected. The receptor set was obtained from a man aged 18 to 35 in good health.

The chain uses TRBV7-9 and TRBJ2-5; a possible D gene is TRBD1 (6 bases). Germline V gene sequence: CDR1 SEHNR, CDR2 FQNEAQ (reference sequence). Trimming left V 5 bases short and J 4 bases short, with 14 bases between. The CDR3 totals 14 residues. CDR3: CASSQNRDLETQYF. The CDR3 DNA reads as TGTGCCAGCAGCCAGAACAGGGATCTAGAGACCCAGTACTTC.

The chain joins TRBV19 to TRBJ1-1; no clear D gene. The germline gives CDR1 LNHDA, CDR2 SQIVND (reference sequence). V lost 4 bases and J lost 3, with 9 bases in between. This CDR3 has 13 residues. Here the CDR3 reads CASSRDKDTEAFF. As DNA, the CDR3 is TGTGCCAGTAGTAGAGACAAGGACACTGAAGCTTTCTTT.

This chain links TRBV11-2 with TRBJ2-7; D uncertain. CDR1 and CDR2 from the germline V gene are SGHAT and FQNNGV. The length of the CDR3 is 13 residues. The V gene lost 1 base and the J gene lost 6 bases, with 10 bases spanning the gap. CDR3 DNA: TGTGCCAGCAGCTTAGCCTTGTCTGGCGAGCAGTACTTC. Translated, it gives CASSLALSGEQYF.

The J gene is TRBJ2-7, the V gene TRBV28; 9 bases line up with TRBD1. There are 15 residues in the CDR3. After removal of 1 base from V and 7 bases from J, the junction contained 8 bases not matched to a gene. CDR1 MDHEN and CDR2 SYDVKM come from the germline V gene. The CDR3 spells CASSLSLQGAREQYF. The CDR3 DNA follows: TGTGCCAGCAGTTTATCCCTACAGGGGGCTAGGGAGCAGTACTTC. The full variable domain, its missing parts supplied by reference TRBV28 and TRBJ2-7, is DVKVTQSSRYLVKRTGEKVFLECVQDMDHENMFWYRQDPGLGLRLIYFSYDVKMKEKGDIPEGYSVSREKKERFSLILESASTNQTSMYLCASSLSLQGAREQYFGPGTRLTVT.

The chain links TRBV7-2 to TRBJ2-1, with 13 positions matching TRBD2. Germline loops: CDR1 SGHTA, CDR2 FQGNSA. The CDR3 runs to 17 residues. V dropped 1 base and J dropped 7; count of bases not matched to a gene: 7. The CDR3 loop reads CASSLGRTSGSWNEQFF. For the CDR3, the DNA is TGTGCCAGCAGCTTAGGGAGGACTAGCGGGAGCTGGAATGAGCAGTTCTTC.